These T cell receptor beta chains were read from a single sample in a study of Graves' ophthalmopathy and Graves' hyperthyroidism. In TCRdb, the multiplex PCR reads were re-called with MiXCR into one record per CDR3 protein. Among about 220,000 distinct CDR3 sequences listed, under 25% were seen once. Sample: peripheral blood. These receptors all come from a woman aged 45 to 65 with Graves' ophthalmopathy. The CDR3 runs from the conserved cysteine through the conserved F or W. The D gene is left open where the match is weak. Clone size is stated in some rows and not others, as once, few, many or a class when expanded.

d_gene	v_gene	abundance	j_gene	CDR3nt	CDR3aa
TRBD2	TRBV20-1	few	TRBJ2-5	TGCAGTGCTAGACGGCTAGCGGGAGATGCGGAGACCCAGTACTTC	CSARRLAGDAETQYF
.	TRBV7-6	few	TRBJ2-7	TGTGCCAGCAGCCGTGCGGGATTCTCCTACGAGCAGTACTTC	CASSRAGFSYEQYF
.	TRBV7-2	many	TRBJ2-4	TGTGCCAGCAGCGGCGGGATCGCCAAAAACATTCAGTACTTC	CASSGGIAKNIQYF
.	TRBV12-3/TRBV12-4	many	TRBJ2-7	TGTGCCAGCAGTCTTACGGGCTACGAGCAGTACTTC	CASSLTGYEQYF
TRBD1	TRBV6-2/TRBV6-3	many	TRBJ2-5	TGTGCCAGCGGGGACAGGGCCGAGACCCAGTACTTC	CASGDRAETQYF
.	TRBV12-3/TRBV12-4	.	TRBJ1-1	TGTGCCAGCAGTTTAGCCGAAGGCGGTAATGAAGCTTTCTTT	CASSLAEGGNEAFF
.	TRBV20-1	.	TRBJ1-2	TGCAGTGCTAGTCCAGCCGCTAACTATGGCTACACCTTC	CSASPAANYGYTF
.	TRBV7-9	many	TRBJ2-5	TGTGCCAGCAGCCCGGGACCAACCTACCAAGAGACCCAGTACTTC	CASSPGPTYQETQYF
.	TRBV19	few	TRBJ1-1	TGTGCCAGTACCGTTTCCATGAACACTGAAGCTTTCTTT	CASTVSMNTEAFF
.	TRBV11-2	.	TRBJ1-5	TGTGCCAGCAGCTTAAATTCAGGCATTAGCAATCAGCCCCAGCATTTT	CASSLNSGISNQPQHF
.	TRBV5-1	few	TRBJ2-5	TGCGCCAGCAGCTTAGGCCCCCAAGGGGACCAAGAGACCCAGTACTTC	CASSLGPQGDQETQYF
.	TRBV7-3	many	TRBJ2-4	TGTGCCAGCAGCCCGTCATCTGACAGCCTAGCCAAAAACATTCAGTACTTC	CASSPSSDSLAKNIQYF
TRBD1	TRBV30	many	TRBJ1-5	TGTGCCTGGAGTGTGGGGACAGGGGATCAGCCCCAGCATTTT	CAWSVGTGDQPQHF
TRBD1	TRBV5-5	many	TRBJ2-5	TGTGCCAGCAGCCGACAGGGGATGTACCAAGAGACCCAGTACTTC	CASSRQGMYQETQYF
.	TRBV12-3/TRBV12-4	many	TRBJ1-1	TGTGCCAGCAGCCCCGAGGGGGGGGCCACTGAAGCTTTCTTT	CASSPEGGATEAFF
TRBD2	TRBV28	many	TRBJ2-6	TGTGCCAGCAGACTCGGGGGGGTTGGGGCCAACGTCCTGACTTTC	CASRLGGVGANVLTF
.	TRBV20-1	many	TRBJ1-6	TGCAGTGCTTCCCGGGACACAGATTCACCCCTCCACTTT	CSASRDTDSPLHF
TRBD2	TRBV12-5	many	TRBJ2-5	TGTGCTAGTGGTACTAGCGAGAAAGAGACCCAGTACTTC	CASGTSEKETQYF
TRBD2	TRBV20-1	few	TRBJ2-2	TGCAGTGCTAGATCCCACGCGGGAGGTTACACCGGGGAGCTGTTTTTT	CSARSHAGGYTGELFF
TRBD2	TRBV6-5	many	TRBJ2-5	TGTGCCAGCAGTTCAACGCGCGGGGGGGAGACCCAGTACTTC	CASSSTRGGETQYF
.	TRBV24-1	many	TRBJ2-7	TGTGCCACCAGTGACACAAGGACGGGCTACGAGCAGTACTTC	CATSDTRTGYEQYF
.	TRBV25-1	.	TRBJ1-4	TGTGCCAGCAGTGGGGTAGGGGTAGAAAAACTGTTTTTT	CASSGVGVEKLFF
.	TRBV19	.	TRBJ2-7	TGTGCCAGTAGTATGAGAGGGCCCTACGAGCAGTACTTC	CASSMRGPYEQYF
.	TRBV6-5	many	TRBJ2-7	TGTGCCAGCAGCAGACAGAGTACCTACGAGCAGTACTTC	CASSRQSTYEQYF
TRBD1	TRBV12-3/TRBV12-4	.	TRBJ2-4	TGTGCCAGCAGTCCCTCGACAGGGCAGGACATTCAGTACTTC	CASSPSTGQDIQYF
.	TRBV30	many	TRBJ2-7	TGTGCCTGGAACGGGGGTCCCCTACCCTACGAGCAGTACTTC	CAWNGGPLPYEQYF
TRBD1	TRBV24-1	many	TRBJ2-7	TGTGCCACCGGACCAGGGGGCGGGTACGAGCAGTACTTC	CATGPGGGYEQYF
.	TRBV24-1	.	TRBJ1-2	TGTGCCACCAGTGATTCGGGACTTAACTATGGCTACACCTTC	CATSDSGLNYGYTF
TRBD2	TRBV18	.	TRBJ2-7	TGTGCCAGCTCCCAGGGACTAGCGGGATGGAACGAGCAGTACTTC	CASSQGLAGWNEQYF
.	TRBV11-2	.	TRBJ1-2	TGTGCCAGCAGCGCCGGGCCAGGGGTCTATGGCTACACCTTC	CASSAGPGVYGYTF